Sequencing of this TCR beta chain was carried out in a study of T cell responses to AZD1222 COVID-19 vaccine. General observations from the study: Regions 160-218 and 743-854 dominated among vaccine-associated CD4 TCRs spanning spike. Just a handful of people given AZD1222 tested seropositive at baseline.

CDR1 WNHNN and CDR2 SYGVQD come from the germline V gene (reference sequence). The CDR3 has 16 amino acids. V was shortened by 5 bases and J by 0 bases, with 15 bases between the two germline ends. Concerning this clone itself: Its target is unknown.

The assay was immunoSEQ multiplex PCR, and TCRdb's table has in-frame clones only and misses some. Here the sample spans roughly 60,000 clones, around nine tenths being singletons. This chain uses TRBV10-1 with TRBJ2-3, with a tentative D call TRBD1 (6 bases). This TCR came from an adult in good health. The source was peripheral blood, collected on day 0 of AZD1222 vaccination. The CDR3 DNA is TGCGCCAGCAGTACAGGGTTGAGAGGGAGCACAGATACGCAGTATTTT. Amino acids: CASSTGLRGSTDTQYF.